This entry describes one T cell receptor beta chain. Naive CD8 cells, CD45RO-negative and positively selected for CCR7, excluded terminally differentiated effector memory CD45RA+ cells. Here immunoSEQ multiplex PCR was the method, and the copy in TCRdb shows in-frame clones only, minus some. The sample has just over 2,000,000 clones; about 95% are singletons. This sample is part of a study of shared clonotypes between healthy human individuals. The clonotype originates from a man between 18 and 35 years old in good health. Source material: naive CD8+ T cells sorted from blood.

The CDR3: CASSSWTGYEQYF. The CDR3, as DNA: TGTGCCAGCAGTTCATGGACAGGATACGAGCAGTACTTC. The chain recombines TRBV28 with TRBJ2-7; 7 positions agree with TRBD1. Germline V gene data show CDR1 as MDHEN and CDR2 as SYDVKM. The CDR3 consists of 13 residues. The V segment lost 4 bases and the J segment 4 bases; nucleotides outside the gene matches: 4.